This T cell receptor beta chain came from a study of blood T cell repertoires in COVID-19. This CDR3 spans 13 amino acids. V was cut by 4 bases and J by 6 bases, with 13 bases left in between. Germline V gene sequence: CDR1 LNHNV, CDR2 YYDKDF (reference sequence). Authors' data handling: Using reference gene primer amplification, nucleated cell counts were estimated. Profiling relied on immunoSEQ multiplex PCR, and the TCRdb table lists in-frame clones only, not all of them. Clone size and V and J calls were adopted from that table, with D and trimming inferred from the DNA. The sample consists of around 32,000 clones, 80% to 90% of them appearing once.

The receptor's source is an elderly woman with active or convalescent COVID-19. The chain recombines TRBV15 with TRBJ2-7; D perhaps matches TRBD2 (5 bases). What was sequenced was peripheral blood. CDR3 DNA: TGTGCCACCAGCATAGAGGAGGTTGGCGAGCAGTACTTC. Amino acids: CATSIEEVGEQYF.